This T cell receptor beta chain was identified during a study of T cells after posttransplantation cyclophosphamide. Busulfan-fludarabine conditioning, marrow transplant, and cyclophosphamide on days +3 and +4 were administered. Germline assignment: CDR1 DFQATT and CDR2 SNEGSKA (reference sequence). The CDR3 runs to 11 residues. Assay: immunoSEQ multiplex PCR; the TCRdb copy retains only in-frame clones and omits some. The sample shows tens of thousands of clones, about 92% of them seen only once. Sample: PBMCs, taken about 62 days after allogeneic stem cell transplant with posttransplant cyclophosphamide. The chain is built from TRBV20-1 and TRBJ1-3; TRBD1 agrees at 7 bases. The sequence came from a male patient aged 55 to 70 who received an allogeneic stem cell transplant from a related donor and was CMV-positive. The graft donor may account for some of the T cells. Here the CDR3 DNA reads TGCAGCGGGACAGCTGGAAACACCATATATTTT. The encoded protein is CSGTAGNTIYF.